Presented here are 29 T cell receptor beta chains from one specimen sequenced in a study of blood T cell repertoires in COVID-19. Using immunoSEQ multiplex PCR, the repertoire was profiled, and TCRdb retains in-frame clones only, with some absent. This sample has over 250,000 clones, with around 89% found just once. Sequencing was performed on PBMCs or T cells enriched from blood (not recorded which). These receptors all stem from a man aged 35-49 years who had recovered from COVID-19.

This sequence joins TRBV27 and TRBJ2-3, with 9 bases that match TRBD1. This CDR3 region has 15 residues. The junction had 6 bases not matched to a gene; V was cut back by 5 bases and J by 3 bases. From germline, CDR1 is MNHEY and CDR2 SMNVEV (reference sequence). Here the CDR3 reads CASSIQGARTDTQYF. As DNA, the CDR3 is TGTGCCAGCAGTATACAGGGGGCTCGGACAGATACGCAGTATTTT.

The V and J genes are TRBV28 and TRBJ1-1, with TRBD1 as a possible D gene (6 bases). The germline V gene has CDR1 MDHEN and CDR2 SYDVKM. The germline V and J ends were trimmed by 5 bases and 11 bases, with 18 bases remaining between them. The CDR3 contains 13 residues. This CDR3 reads CASSATGLLFAFF. CDR3 nucleotides: TGTGCCAGCAGTGCTACAGGGTTACTGTTCGCTTTCTTT.

J is TRBJ1-2 and V is TRBV29-1; 9 bases match TRBD1. Per the germline V gene, CDR1 is SQVTM and CDR2 is ANQGSEA. This CDR3 is built from 13 residues. V shed 7 bases and J 1 base; nucleotides not matched to a gene: 4. CDR3 residues: CSGGTGLNYGYTF. The CDR3 DNA sequence: TGCAGCGGAGGGACAGGGCTTAACTATGGCTACACCTTC.

The gene calls are TRBV25-1 and TRBJ1-5; TRBD1 agrees at 7 bases. The CDR3 covers 15 residues. Germline trimming cut 4 bases from V and 2 bases from J; bases unmatched to any gene: 5. Germline CDR1 and CDR2: MGHDK and SYGVNS. This CDR3 reads CASSGGTEGNQPQHF. The CDR3 DNA sequence: TGTGCCAGCAGTGGGGGGACAGAGGGCAATCAGCCCCAGCATTTT. Using reference TRBV25-1 and TRBJ1-5 for the parts outside the CDR3, the full variable domain is EADIYQTPRYLVIGTGKKITLECSQTMGHDKMYWYQQDPGMELHLIHYSYGVNSTEKGDLSSESTVSRIRTEHFPLTLESARPSHTSQYLCASSGGTEGNQPQHFGDGTRLSIL.

The rearrangement uses TRBV12-5 and TRBJ1-2, with 10 positions matching TRBD1. Germline CDR1 LGHNT, CDR2 FRNRAP. V was clipped by 6 bases and J by 5 bases; unmatched bases: 12. The CDR3 is 16 amino acids. The CDR3 is CASGTGGGIRKYGYTF. CDR3 nucleotides: TGTGCTAGTGGGACAGGGGGCGGGATAAGGAAATATGGCTACACCTTC.

The J gene is TRBJ2-1, the V gene TRBV29-1; D gene uncertain. Trimming stripped 7 bases from V and 7 bases from J, with 14 bases between. The CDR3 has 12 residues. The germline V gene encodes CDR1 SQVTM and CDR2 ANQGSEA. The CDR3 DNA reads TGCAGCGCAGGTTCGGGTGGGAATGAGCAGTTCTTC. This gives the protein CSAGSGGNEQFF.

V is TRBV29-1 and J is TRBJ1-1; D perhaps matches TRBD1 (5 bases). This CDR3 is 11 amino acids long. Deletions cut 5 bases from V and 7 bases from J, with 11 bases between. The germline gives CDR1 SQVTM, CDR2 ANQGSEA. The CDR3 DNA follows: TGCAGCGTTTTAGACAGTATTGAAGCTTTCTTT. Protein product: CSVLDSIEAFF.

This clone was recorded a few times. The V and J genes are TRBV27 and TRBJ2-1; 12 nucleotides agree with TRBD2. With V trimmed by 4 bases and J by 8 bases, 9 bases remained unmatched. This CDR3 is built from 16 residues. CDR1 is MNHEY and CDR2 is SMNVEV in the germline V gene (reference sequence). The CDR3 DNA reads as TGTGCCAGCAGTTATTGGACTAGCGGGAAATTCCATGAGCAGTTCTTC. It yields the protein CASSYWTSGKFHEQFF.

The chain uses TRBV11-2 and TRBJ1-1; maybe TRBD1 (5 bases). The V gene's germline CDR1 is SGHAT and CDR2 FQNNGV. The CDR3 spans 12 residues. V was clipped by 3 bases and J by 6 bases, with 8 bases between them. The CDR3 DNA reads as TGTGCCAGCAGCTTCGGGGGGGCTGAAGCTTTCTTT. Protein product: CASSFGGAEAFF.

The V call is TRBV2, the J call TRBJ1-1; D may be TRBD1 (6 bases). CDR1 is SNHLY, CDR2 FYNNEI, per germline. The V end was cut by 5 bases, the J end by 11 bases, with 18 bases between. The CDR3 covers 13 residues. The CDR3 spells CASSPRGALKAFF. The CDR3, as DNA: TGTGCCAGCAGTCCGCGGGGGGCACTGAAGGCTTTCTTT.

The CDR3 DNA sequence: TGTGCCAGCAGCTTAGGCCAGGGGGCTGTGGATGGCTACACCTTC. Its translation: CASSLGQGAVDGYTF. The chain links TRBV7-9 to TRBJ1-2; 8 bases are shared with TRBD1. Trimming removed 1 base from V and 6 bases from J; junction bases left unmatched: 7. The CDR3 runs 15 residues. From germline, CDR1 is SEHNR and CDR2 FQNEAQ (reference sequence).

The genes are TRBV6-2 or TRBV6-3 and TRBJ1-6; 10 nucleotides match TRBD1. J was trimmed by 10 bases and V by 0 bases; bases with no gene match: 6. Germline V gives CDR1 MNHEY, CDR2 SVGEGT. The CDR3 spans 16 residues. The CDR3 DNA sequence: TGTGCCAGCAGTTACTCGAGGGACAGGGGCCGCTCACCCCTCCACTTT. Encoded protein: CASSYSRDRGRSPLHF.

This clone has only one observation. The chain employs TRBV5-8 and TRBJ2-1; D is uncertain. This CDR3 is built from 14 residues. Trimming removed 4 bases from V and 5 bases from J, with 13 bases in between. The V gene's germline CDR1 is SGHTS and CDR2 YDEGEE. Here the CDR3 reads CASSPAPGNNEQFF. In DNA form, the CDR3 reads TGTGCCAGCAGCCCGGCGCCAGGCAACAATGAGCAGTTCTTC.

The CDR3: CASRSLAGAVDTQYF. The CDR3 DNA follows: TGTGCCAGCAGGTCACTAGCGGGAGCGGTAGATACGCAGTATTTT. The V and J genes are TRBV5-6 and TRBJ2-3, with 11 bases identical to TRBD2. CDR1 and CDR2 (germline): SGHDT, YYEEEE. The CDR3 is 15 amino acids. Trimming at V came to 5 bases and at J to 5 bases, leaving 7 bases not matched to a gene.

The rearrangement uses TRBV5-4 and TRBJ2-3; D remains ambiguous. Germline CDR1 and CDR2: SGHNT and YYREEE (reference sequence). Trimming removed 1 base from V and 2 bases from J, with 11 bases in between. The CDR3 spans 15 residues. CDR3 DNA sequence: TGTGCCAGCAGCTTGTTTGCGGTATTCACAGATACGCAGTATTTT. It specifies CASSLFAVFTDTQYF.

The chain combines TRBV7-3 with TRBJ2-6, with 8 nucleotides matching TRBD1. J was trimmed by 1 base and V by 5 bases; bases with no gene match: 10. The CDR3 runs to 18 residues. Per germline, CDR1 SGHTA and CDR2 FQGTGA. CDR3 amino acids: CASSPGTGTISGANVLTF. The DNA of the CDR3 is TGTGCCAGCAGCCCAGGGACAGGTACAATATCTGGGGCCAACGTCCTGACTTTC. Full variable domain (missing parts from reference TRBV7-3 and TRBJ2-6): GAGVSQTPSNKVTEKGKYVELRCDPISGHTALYWYRQSLGQGPEFLIYFQGTGAADDSGLPNDRFFAVRPEGSVSTLKIQRTERGDSAVYLCASSPGTGTISGANVLTFGAGSRLTVL.

This chain joins TRBV2 and TRBJ1-4; D is ambiguous. The CDR3 is 15 residues long. Germline loops: CDR1 SNHLY, CDR2 FYNNEI. Trimming took 5 bases from V and 7 from J, leaving 17 bases between them. CDR3: CASSLGLIGAEKLFF. CDR3 coding DNA: TGTGCCAGCAGTCTCGGACTTATAGGCGCTGAAAAACTGTTTTTT.

The CDR3 sequence is CASSAVQGTNYGYTF. CDR3 coding DNA: TGTGCCAGCAGCGCCGTACAGGGAACTAACTATGGCTACACCTTC. The V and J genes are TRBV9 and TRBJ1-2; the D gene is possibly TRBD1 (6 bases). CDR3 length: 15 amino acids. The germline V gene has CDR1 SGDLS and CDR2 YYNGEE. V was cut by 3 bases and J by 0 bases, with 12 bases left in between.

The chain joins TRBV28 to TRBJ2-6; TRBD1 agrees at 7 bases. J was trimmed by 0 bases and V by 8 bases; bases with no gene match: 10. The CDR3 covers 17 residues. Germline CDR1 is MDHEN and CDR2 is SYDVKM. CDR3 sequence: CASQTAGGFSGANVLTF. DNA for the CDR3: TGTGCCAGCCAGACAGCAGGGGGTTTCTCTGGGGCCAACGTCCTGACTTTC. The full variable domain, completed using reference TRBV28 and TRBJ2-6, is DVKVTQSSRYLVKRTGEKVFLECVQDMDHENMFWYRQDPGLGLRLIYFSYDVKMKEKGDIPEGYSVSREKKERFSLILESASTNQTSMYLCASQTAGGFSGANVLTFGAGSRLTVL.

The V gene is TRBV28, the J gene TRBJ2-2; a weak D match, TRBD1 (6 bases). Trimming left V 2 bases short and J 1 base short, with 11 bases between. Germline V gives CDR1 MDHEN, CDR2 SYDVKM. This CDR3 has 16 amino acids. CDR3 in DNA: TGTGCCAGCAGTTTAGGGGCAGGGGTGAACACCGGGGAGCTGTTTTTT. Translated: CASSLGAGVNTGELFF.

This rearrangement joins TRBV4-3 to TRBJ2-1; 7 bases match TRBD1. The CDR3 runs to 16 residues. The V gene's germline CDR1 is LGHNA and CDR2 YSLEER. V lost 3 bases and J lost 4; bases outside the gene matches: 9. The CDR3 DNA sequence: TGCGCCAGCAGCCAGGATGACAGGGTATCTTACAATGAGCAGTTCTTC. It yields the protein CASSQDDRVSYNEQFF.

The chain links TRBV15 to TRBJ2-5; D perhaps matches TRBD2 (6 bases). The CDR3 sequence is 15 residues long. Germline V gene sequence: CDR1 LNHNV, CDR2 YYDKDF (reference sequence). Trimming stripped 3 bases from V and 5 bases from J, with 16 bases between. In DNA, the CDR3 is TGTGCCACCAGCAGGACCCGGGGGAGTATGGAGACCCAGTACTTC. This translates into CATSRTRGSMETQYF.

V is TRBV7-8 and J is TRBJ1-3, with TRBD1 matching 8 bases. Trimming cost V 5 bases and J 4 bases; bases outside gene matches: 10. This CDR3 comprises 16 residues. Germline V gene lookup returns CDR1 SGHVS and CDR2 FQNEAQ. CDR3 coding DNA: TGTGCCAGCAGCCACCAGGACAGGGCGACGGGAAACACCATATATTTT. As protein: CASSHQDRATGNTIYF.

This clone occurred once. The V gene is TRBV7-6, the J gene TRBJ1-5; D ambiguous. The V and J ends lost 5 bases and 4 bases respectively, with 6 bases between them. CDR3 length equals 12 residues. Germline CDR1 reads SGHVS; CDR2 reads FNYEAQ. The CDR3 region has the DNA TGTGCCAGCAGCGAGCCGAATCAGCCCCAGCATTTT. It encodes CASSEPNQPQHF.

The chain couples TRBV7-3 to TRBJ2-1, with D possibly matching TRBD2 (6 bases). The CDR3 runs 16 residues. Germline V CDR1 and CDR2: SGHTA, FQGTGA. Trimming shortened V by 0 bases and J by 7 bases, and 16 bases separated the two germline ends. This CDR3 is CASSLTSGGGVNEQFF. The CDR3 coding sequence is TGTGCCAGCAGCTTAACCTCCGGGGGTGGAGTGAATGAGCAGTTCTTC.

V is TRBV19 and J is TRBJ2-1, with 9 bases matching TRBD2. This CDR3 is 16 amino acids long. The germline gives CDR1 LNHDA, CDR2 SQIVND (reference sequence). Losses at the gene ends were 3 bases for V and 5 bases for J; bases not matched to a gene: 8. In DNA, the CDR3 is TGTGCCAGTAGTATGGGGCTAGCGGGGATCAACAATGAGCAGTTCTTC. This codes for CASSMGLAGINNEQFF.

The chain recombines TRBV6-6 with TRBJ1-2, with TRBD1 matching 9 bases. V was clipped by 7 bases and J by 5 bases; unmatched bases: 2. There are 12 residues in the CDR3. The germline V gene has CDR1 MNHNY and CDR2 SVGAGI (reference sequence). The CDR3 DNA reads as TGTGCCAGCATAGGACAGGGGTATGGCTACACCTTC. Its protein is CASIGQGYGYTF.

This chain connects TRBV10-2 to TRBJ2-5, with TRBD1 matching over 7 bases. V shed 3 bases and J 4 bases; nucleotides not matched to a gene: 5. Germline V gene lookup returns CDR1 WSHSY and CDR2 SAAADI. There are 14 residues in the CDR3. The CDR3 protein is CASSERGLRETQYF. Here the CDR3 DNA reads TGCGCCAGCAGTGAAAGGGGGCTCAGAGAGACCCAGTACTTC.

The rearrangement joins TRBV4-1 to TRBJ1-4, with D perhaps TRBD1 (6 bases). This CDR3 spans 17 amino acids. Looked up from germline, CDR1 is MGHRA and CDR2 is YSYEKL. Trimming took off 0 bases at V and 0 bases at J, with 11 bases between the two ends. The CDR3 here is CASSQEGTLATNEKLFF. DNA of the CDR3: TGCGCCAGCAGCCAAGAGGGGACACTTGCAACTAATGAAAAACTGTTTTTT.